The 25 T cell receptor beta chains below were found in one sample sequenced in a study of T cells after yellow fever vaccination. TCRdb itself ran the 5' RACE reads through MiXCR, one entry per CDR3 protein. The sample includes hundreds of thousands of distinct CDR3 sequences, 6% to 8% of them seen just once. The material was PBMCs, obtained 5 days after the yellow fever booster vaccination. The receptors derive from a young man who received the YFV17D yellow fever vaccine.

This clonotype has a handful of counts. The chain recombines TRBV11-3 with TRBJ2-1; D unclear. The CDR3 totals 13 residues. The V end lost 0 bases, the J end lost 11 bases, and 11 bases lay between the germline ends. CDR1 and CDR2 from the germline V gene are SGHNT and YENEEA. CDR3 amino acids: CASSLDRAEQQFF. CDR3 nucleotide sequence: TGTGCCAGCAGCTTAGATCGGGCGGAGCAGCAGTTCTTC.

The V and J genes are TRBV2 and TRBJ2-1; perhaps TRBD2 as D (5 bases). Trimming left V 7 bases short and J 16 bases short, with 14 bases between. The germline V gene encodes CDR1 SNHLY and CDR2 FYNNEI. CDR3 size: 10 residues. CDR3 nucleotides: TGTGCCAGCATGAGGGCTAGGGAATTCTTC. This sequence encodes CASMRAREFF.

This chain joins TRBV29-1 and TRBJ2-3, with unresolved D. In germline, CDR1 is SQVTM, CDR2 ANQGSEA. The CDR3 has 11 amino acids. V dropped 4 bases and J dropped 6 bases, with 8 bases sitting between them. CDR3 region: CSVGPHDTQYF. The CDR3 nucleotides are TGCAGCGTTGGACCCCACGATACGCAGTATTTT.

This clonotype has at least ten counts. The CDR3 DNA reads TGCAGTGCTGCAGCTGGCAATGAGCAGTTCTTC. It is translated as CSAAAGNEQFF. V and J are TRBV20-1 and TRBJ2-1; D is undetermined. The CDR3 is 11 amino acids. Germline-derived CDR1 and CDR2 are DFQATT and SNEGSKA (reference sequence). V was pared by 5 bases and J by 6 bases, with 8 bases between.

This clonotype was counted ten times or more. The chain is built from TRBV20-1 and TRBJ2-3; D is possibly TRBD1 or TRBD2 (5 bases each). CDR3 length: 13 residues. Germline loops: CDR1 DFQATT, CDR2 SNEGSKA (reference sequence). The germline V and J ends were trimmed by 5 bases and 1 base, with 10 bases remaining between them. This CDR3 is CSAGLGGTDTQYF. Written as DNA, the CDR3 is TGCAGTGCTGGGTTGGGGGGCACAGATACGCAGTATTTT.

Only a few counts were recorded for this clonotype. The chain joins TRBV7-2 to TRBJ1-1; 10 nucleotides match TRBD1. After removal of 5 bases from V and 5 bases from J, the junction contained 5 bases not matched to a gene. The length of the CDR3 is 14 residues. Germline V lookup: CDR1 SGHTA, CDR2 FQGNSA. This CDR3 is CASSRRTGGTEAFF. DNA of the CDR3: TGTGCCAGCAGCCGGCGGACAGGGGGGACTGAAGCTTTCTTT.

This chain connects TRBV6-2 or TRBV6-3 to TRBJ2-7; TRBD2 matches at 9 bases. V trimming: 6 bases; J trimming: 6 bases; junction bases outside the gene matches: 9. The CDR3 consists of 14 residues. Germline CDR1 reads MNHEY; CDR2 reads SVGEGT. The CDR3, as DNA: TGTGCCAGCAGCCTTAGCGGGAGTAGCTCCGAGCAGTACTTC. The encoded protein is CASSLSGSSSEQYF.

This clonotype has a count of ten or more. This rearrangement joins TRBV10-2 to TRBJ2-5, with D perhaps matching TRBD1 or TRBD2 (5 bases each). Between the trimmed V and J ends, which lost 0 bases and 3 bases, there was a span of 8 bases. The CDR3 loop spans 14 amino acids. Germline values: CDR1 WSHSY, CDR2 SAAADI. CDR3 nucleotide sequence: TGCGCCAGCAGTGAGTCGGGACCAGAAGAGACCCAGTACTTC. The encoded protein is CASSESGPEETQYF.

CDR3 loop: CASSSVLTGELFF. The CDR3 bases are TGTGCCAGCAGCTCCGTACTCACCGGGGAGCTGTTTTTT. The J gene is TRBJ2-2, the V gene TRBV6-6; D remains unclear. V lost 6 bases and J lost 4, with 9 bases in between. The CDR3 is 13 residues long. From germline, CDR1 is MNHNY and CDR2 SVGAGI (reference sequence).

This clonotype was seen ten or more times. V is TRBV27 and J is TRBJ2-7; no reliable D call. V was clipped by 3 bases and J by 1 base, with 10 bases between them. CDR3 length: 14 amino acids. Germline-derived CDR1 and CDR2 are MNHEY and SMNVEV (reference sequence). The DNA of the CDR3 is TGTGCCAGCAGTTTGAAAGGGTTTTCCTACGAGCAGTACTTC. It specifies CASSLKGFSYEQYF.

This clonotype was seen repeatedly, ten times or more. J is TRBJ2-3 and V is TRBV5-1; D might be TRBD1 (6 bases). Germline loops: CDR1 SGHRS, CDR2 YFSETQ. The CDR3 totals 15 residues. V was pared by 4 bases and J by 0 bases, with 12 bases between. The CDR3 reads CASSPRDKSTDTQYF. Written as DNA, the CDR3 is TGCGCCAGCAGCCCCCGGGACAAGAGCACAGATACGCAGTATTTT.

This clonotype was seen ten or more times. V gene TRBV7-9 combines with J gene TRBJ1-4; D gene ambiguous. Germline values: CDR1 SEHNR, CDR2 FQNEAQ (reference sequence). Trimming cost V 6 bases and J 3 bases, with 5 bases left between them. The CDR3 spans 12 residues. CDR3 loop: CASRGANEKLFF. In DNA form, the CDR3 reads TGTGCCAGCAGGGGCGCTAATGAAAAACTGTTTTTT.

This clonotype was seen repeatedly, ten times or more. The rearrangement links TRBV28 to TRBJ1-5, with a possible D match to TRBD1 (5 bases). Trimming stripped 2 bases from V and 6 bases from J, with 14 bases between. Germline lookup yields CDR1 MDHEN and CDR2 SYDVKM. The CDR3 extends over 15 amino acids. CDR3 DNA: TGTGCCAGCAGTTTAAATCTGGGGGGTTTTCAGCCCCAGCATTTT. Translated: CASSLNLGGFQPQHF.

This clonotype was recorded many times. This chain links TRBV20-1 with TRBJ2-5; TRBD2 aligns across 11 bases. This CDR3 has 15 residues. V lost 0 bases, J lost 4 bases, and 4 bases stayed unmatched. Germline V lookup: CDR1 DFQATT, CDR2 SNEGSKA (reference sequence). In nucleotides, the CDR3 is TGCAGTGCTAGAGATCGAACTAGCGGGAGAGAGACCCAGTACTTC. Its translation is CSARDRTSGRETQYF.

The rearrangement links TRBV5-6 to TRBJ2-1; 9 bases match TRBD1. Germline values: CDR1 SGHDT, CDR2 YYEEEE. The CDR3 consists of 14 residues. V gave up 7 bases and J gave up 7 bases; unmatched junction bases: 9. The CDR3 sequence: CASRRTGEVNEQFF. In nucleotides, the CDR3 is TGTGCCAGCCGACGGACAGGGGAGGTTAATGAGCAGTTCTTC.

In its sample, this clonotype was seen a few times. The rearrangement uses TRBV12-3 or TRBV12-4 and TRBJ2-1; D is ambiguous. V dropped 2 bases and J dropped 9 bases, with 8 bases sitting between them. This CDR3 region has 12 residues. CDR3 in amino acids: CASSLIPGEQFF. The CDR3 coding sequence is TGTGCCAGCAGTTTAATCCCGGGTGAGCAGTTCTTC.

The chain combines TRBV5-5 with TRBJ2-1; D is undetermined. The germline gives CDR1 SGHKS, CDR2 YYEKEE (reference sequence). V shed 2 bases and J shed 5 bases, with 11 bases lying between them. CDR3 length: 14 amino acids. Here the CDR3 reads CASSFKDGNNEQFF. In DNA, the CDR3 is TGTGCCAGCAGCTTCAAGGACGGAAACAATGAGCAGTTCTTC.

A few counts support this clonotype. J is TRBJ2-1 and V is TRBV6-2 or TRBV6-3, with 7 bases fitting TRBD1. The germline gives CDR1 MNHEY, CDR2 SVGEGT. The CDR3 runs to 16 residues. The J segment lost 2 bases and the V segment lost 6 bases, leaving 10 bases of the junction unmatched. CDR3 coding DNA: TGTGCCAGCAGCTATTCCCCGGGACAGCCCTACAATGAGCAGTTCTTC. Its translation is CASSYSPGQPYNEQFF.

This clonotype was seen ten or more times. The CDR3 protein is CATGLANYEQYF. CDR3 coding DNA: TGTGCCACCGGACTAGCTAACTACGAGCAGTACTTC. V is TRBV10-3 and J is TRBJ2-7; TRBD2 matches at 8 bases. CDR1 and CDR2 from the germline V gene are ENHRY and SYGVKD. V was clipped by 10 bases and J by 3 bases; unmatched bases: 5. The CDR3 contains 12 residues.

A few counts support this clonotype. CDR3 DNA: TGTGCCAGCAGCTTAGGCGGTAGGCAGACGACTGAAGCTTTCTTT. Encoded protein: CASSLGGRQTTEAFF. The chain employs TRBV13 and TRBJ1-1; D remains unclear. V shed 0 bases and J shed 5 bases, with 13 bases lying between them. In germline, CDR1 is PRHDT, CDR2 FYEKMQ (reference sequence). The CDR3 totals 15 residues. The whole variable domain, filled in from reference TRBV13 and TRBJ1-1, reads AAGVIQSPRHLIKEKRETATLKCYPIPRHDTVYWYQQGPGQDPQFLISFYEKMQSDKGSIPDRFSAQQFSDYHSELNMSSLELGDSALYFCASSLGGRQTTEAFFGQGTRLTVV.

In the case of this clonotype: A read error may explain this, as a much larger clone is one base away. V is TRBV10-3 and J is TRBJ2-7; TRBD2 agrees at 7 bases. CDR3 size: 14 residues. Germline CDR1 ENHRY, CDR2 SYGVKD. Written as DNA, the CDR3 is TGTGCCACCAGTGCGGCTAGCGGTACCTACGAGCAGTACTTC. Its protein is CATSAASGTYEQYF.

The rearrangement links TRBV7-9 to TRBJ2-1, with TRBD1 as a possible D gene (5 bases). The CDR3 extends over 15 amino acids. The V and J ends lost 2 bases and 4 bases respectively, with 12 bases between them. Germline CDR1 is SEHNR and CDR2 is FQNEAQ (reference sequence). CDR3 in amino acids: CASSLKSGQYNEQFF. DNA of the CDR3: TGTGCCAGCAGCTTAAAATCTGGACAATACAATGAGCAGTTCTTC. Together with reference TRBV7-9 and TRBJ2-1, the CDR3 gives the full variable domain: DTGVSQNPRHKITKRGQNVTFRCDPISEHNRLYWYRQTLGQGPEFLTYFQNEAQLEKSRLLSDRFSAERPKGSFSTLEIQRTEQGDSAMYLCASSLKSGQYNEQFFGPGTRLTVL.

This clonotype was counted at least ten times. The junction does not match germline at one end; this may be a read error. The chain links TRBV20-1 to TRBJ2-7; the D is unclear. CDR1 and CDR2 from the germline V gene are DFQATT and SNEGSKA (reference sequence). The CDR3 length is 12 residues. The CDR3 bases are TGCAGTGCTAGAGGGCAGTCCTACGAACAGTACTTC. It codes for CSARGQSYEQYF.

This clonotype was counted ten times or more. This chain uses TRBV7-9 with TRBJ1-1; 7 bases agree with TRBD1. Trimming took 10 bases from V and 5 from J; bases not matched to a gene: 7. Per the germline V gene, CDR1 is SEHNR and CDR2 is FQNEAQ (reference sequence). The CDR3 has 12 amino acids. The CDR3 region is CATRQGSTEAFF. In DNA form, the CDR3 reads TGTGCCACCCGACAGGGTTCGACTGAAGCTTTCTTT. Full variable domain (outside the CDR3, taken from reference TRBV7-9 and TRBJ1-1): DTGVSQNPRHKITKRGQNVTFRCDPISEHNRLYWYRQTLGQGPEFLTYFQNEAQLEKSRLLSDRFSAERPKGSFSTLEIQRTEQGDSAMYLCATRQGSTEAFFGQGTRLTVV.

This clonotype was counted only a few times. The J gene is TRBJ2-7, the V gene TRBV19, with D perhaps assigned TRBD1 or TRBD2 (7 bases each). Germline lookup yields CDR1 LNHDA and CDR2 SQIVND (reference sequence). The CDR3 has 15 residues. Trimming stripped 4 bases from V and 4 bases from J, with 17 bases between. CDR3 nucleotide sequence: TGTGCCAGTAGTAGCCGGCGACAGGGAGGGTACGAGCAGTACTTC. It encodes CASSSRRQGGYEQYF.